The 9 T cell receptor beta chains given below trace back to one sample, sequenced in a study of identical twins. TCRdb reanalysed the 5' RACE reads using MiXCR and keeps one entry per CDR3 protein. The profile shows roughly 350,000 distinct CDR3 sequences, 10% to 15% of them singletons. These data are also associated with another study on yellow fever vaccine responses in identical twins.

Sequences were obtained from CD8+ T cells sorted from blood. These TCRs come from a young woman in good health.

This clonotype has more than one count but fewer than ten. This rearrangement joins TRBV7-9 to TRBJ2-7; D possibly corresponds to TRBD1 (7 bases). This CDR3 is 12 amino acids long. Trimming pared 9 bases from V and 4 bases from J, leaving 13 bases between. Per the germline V gene, CDR1 is SEHNR and CDR2 is FQNEAQ (reference sequence). CDR3 bases: TGTGCCAGTGCCGGGGGACAGTACGAGCAGTACTTC. Its protein product is CASAGGQYEQYF.

V is TRBV6-5 and J is TRBJ2-7; tentative D call: TRBD2 (6 bases). The CDR3 is 14 amino acids. Deletions cut 4 bases from V and 0 bases from J, with 10 bases between. Looked up from germline, CDR1 is MNHEY and CDR2 is SVGAGI. CDR3 coding DNA: TGTGCCAGCAGTTTCGACGGGGGCTCCTACGAGCAGTACGTC. Translated: CASSFDGGSYEQYV.

This chain uses TRBV12-3 or TRBV12-4 with TRBJ2-3; the D is unclear. This CDR3 has 18 residues. The V and J ends lost 6 bases and 1 base respectively, with 23 bases between them. CDR3 DNA: TGTGCCAGCAGAACCAACCTCCAATGGGGTTTGGGCACAGATACGCAGTATTTT. Its protein is CASRTNLQWGLGTDTQYF.

This clonotype appeared a few times. The chain uses TRBV28 and TRBJ2-3; TRBD2 matches at 7 bases. This CDR3 contains 17 residues. V lost 4 bases to trimming and J lost 3 bases; unmatched junction nucleotides: 13. Per the germline V gene, CDR1 is MDHEN and CDR2 is SYDVKM. For the CDR3, the DNA is TGTGCCAGCAGTTCACCGGGGGTGCGGGGGACTACAGATACGCAGTATTTT. Encoded protein: CASSSPGVRGTTDTQYF.

The chain employs TRBV9 and TRBJ1-1; D unclear. The germline CDR1 and CDR2 sequences are SGDLS and YYNGEE. The CDR3 spans 15 residues. Between the trimmed V and J ends, which lost 0 bases and 5 bases, there was a span of 14 bases. As DNA, the CDR3 is TGTGCCAGCAGCGTAGCTGAAAGGTTGGGGACTGAAGCTTTCTTT. Protein: CASSVAERLGTEAFF.

This clonotype was detected a few times. The V and J genes are TRBV20-1 and TRBJ2-3; a possible D gene is TRBD1 (6 bases). V lost 0 bases and J 6 bases, leaving 7 bases between the germline ends. The CDR3 is made up of 12 amino acids. Per germline, CDR1 DFQATT and CDR2 SNEGSKA (reference sequence). The CDR3 DNA is TGCAGTGCTAGAGATCAGGGGGATACGCAGTATTTT. This codes for CSARDQGDTQYF.

The gene calls are TRBV27 and TRBJ2-3, with unresolved D. Germline V gene data show CDR1 as MNHEY and CDR2 as SMNVEV (reference sequence). The germline V and J ends were trimmed by 3 bases and 4 bases, with 11 bases remaining between them. The CDR3 sequence is 14 residues long. The CDR3 DNA follows: TGTGCCAGCAGTTTGAACGACGGTTCAGATACGCAGTATTTT. As protein: CASSLNDGSDTQYF.

This clonotype showed up just a few times. The CDR3 coding sequence is TGTGCCAGCAGCATCGGACAGGGAACCTATGGCTACACCTTC. Residues: CASSIGQGTYGYTF. The chain combines TRBV9 with TRBJ1-2, with 8 bases matching TRBD1. The CDR3 consists of 14 residues. The V and J ends lost 4 bases and 4 bases, in that order; junction bases with no gene match: 6. Germline CDR1 is SGDLS and CDR2 is YYNGEE.

This clonotype has only a few counts. The chain has TRBV10-3 and TRBJ2-5, with unresolved D. The CDR3 consists of 13 residues. Germline CDR1 ENHRY, CDR2 SYGVKD. V was clipped by 4 bases and J by 7 bases, with 13 bases between them. The CDR3 DNA sequence: TGTGCCATCAGTGGCCAGGATTTGGTGACCCAGTACTTC. It translates to CAISGQDLVTQYF.